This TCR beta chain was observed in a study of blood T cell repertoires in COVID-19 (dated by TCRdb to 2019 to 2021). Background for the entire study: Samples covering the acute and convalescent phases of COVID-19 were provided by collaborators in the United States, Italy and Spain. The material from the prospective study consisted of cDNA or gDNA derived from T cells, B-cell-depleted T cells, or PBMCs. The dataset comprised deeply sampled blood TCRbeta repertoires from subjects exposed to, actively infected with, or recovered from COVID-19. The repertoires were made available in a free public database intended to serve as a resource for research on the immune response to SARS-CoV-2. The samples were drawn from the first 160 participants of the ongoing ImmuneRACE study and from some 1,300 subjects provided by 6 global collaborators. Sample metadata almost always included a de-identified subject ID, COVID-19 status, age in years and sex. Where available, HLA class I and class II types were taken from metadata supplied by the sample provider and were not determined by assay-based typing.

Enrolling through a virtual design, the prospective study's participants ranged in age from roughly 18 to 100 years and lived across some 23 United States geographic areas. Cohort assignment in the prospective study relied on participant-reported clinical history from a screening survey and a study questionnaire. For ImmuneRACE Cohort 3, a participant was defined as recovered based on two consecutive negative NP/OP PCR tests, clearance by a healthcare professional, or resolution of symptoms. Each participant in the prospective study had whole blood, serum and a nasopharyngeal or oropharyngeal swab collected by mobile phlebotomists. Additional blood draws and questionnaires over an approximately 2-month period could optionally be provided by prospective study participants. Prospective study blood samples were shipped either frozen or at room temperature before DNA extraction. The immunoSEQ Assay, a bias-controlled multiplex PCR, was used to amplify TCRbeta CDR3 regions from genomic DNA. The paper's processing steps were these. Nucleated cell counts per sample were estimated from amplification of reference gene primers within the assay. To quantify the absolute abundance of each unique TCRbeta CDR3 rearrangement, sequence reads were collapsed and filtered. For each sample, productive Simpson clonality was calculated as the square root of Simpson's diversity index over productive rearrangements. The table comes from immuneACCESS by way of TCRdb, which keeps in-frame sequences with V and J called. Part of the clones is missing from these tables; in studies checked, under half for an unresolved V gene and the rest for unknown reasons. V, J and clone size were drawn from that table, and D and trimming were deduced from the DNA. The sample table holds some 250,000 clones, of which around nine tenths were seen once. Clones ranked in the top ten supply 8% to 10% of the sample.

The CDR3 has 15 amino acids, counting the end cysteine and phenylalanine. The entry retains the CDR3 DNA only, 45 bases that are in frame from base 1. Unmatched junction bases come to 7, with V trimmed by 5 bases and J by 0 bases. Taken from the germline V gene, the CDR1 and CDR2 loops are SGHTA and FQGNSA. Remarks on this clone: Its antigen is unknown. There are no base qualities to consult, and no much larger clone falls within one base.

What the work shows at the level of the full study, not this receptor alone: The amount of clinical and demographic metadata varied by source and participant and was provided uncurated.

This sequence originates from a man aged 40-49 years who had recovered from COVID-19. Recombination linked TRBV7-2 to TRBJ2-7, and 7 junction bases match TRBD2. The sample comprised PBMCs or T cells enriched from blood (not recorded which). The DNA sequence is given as TGTGCCAGCAGCCGGACGGGGGGATTCTCCTACGAGCAGTACTTC. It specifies CASSRTGGFSYEQYF.